Described below is a single T cell receptor beta chain sequence and its context. This entry is derived from a study of technical replicates of blood from a handful of donors. V dropped 2 bases and J dropped 3 bases, with 21 bases sitting between them. Germline assignment: CDR1 SGHRS and CDR2 YFSETQ. The CDR3 runs to 17 residues. The table came from immunoSEQ multiplex PCR; TCRdb's copy has only in-frame clones and leaves some out. The repertoire has over 70,000 clones, 95% to 97% of them found once; the top ten carry about 0.2%. The chain joins TRBV5-1 to TRBJ2-7; possible D gene TRBD1, 7 bases. The specimen was T cells isolated from PBMCs. The origin of this receptor is a human donor in good health. In DNA, the CDR3 is TGCGCCAGCAGCTTTTTTATCCGGGGGACAGATAACTACGAGCAGTACTTC. The encoded protein is CASSFFIRGTDNYEQYF.